This TCR beta chain was observed in a study of shared clonotypes between healthy human individuals. The V end was cut by 2 bases, the J end by 5 bases, with 7 bases between. Germline V CDR1 and CDR2: SGHNT, YENEEA. CDR3 size: 12 residues. Points from the study as a whole: In contrast to clonotypes shared by all four donors, non-shared clonotypes had lower generation probabilities. Donor clonotype sharing was expected to depend on sequencing depth. Larger estimated richness was generally seen in naive subsets than in memory subsets.

At the deep level, the assay was run. Only in-frame clones appear in the TCRdb table, and some are missing; sequencing was by immunoSEQ multiplex PCR. The profile covers around 2.1 million clones, with under 97% appearing a single time and roughly 0.13% taken by the ten largest. Note on this clone: Its antigen is currently unknown.

The clonotype was recovered from a man aged 18 to 35 in good health. The sample taken for sequencing was naive CD4+ T cells sorted from blood. Sample subset: CD45RA+ positively selected. The chain uses TRBV11-3 and TRBJ2-7; either TRBD1 or TRBD2 may supply D (5 bases each). The CDR3 DNA sequence: TGTGCCAGCAGCTTAAGGGACCACGAGCAGTACTTC. This sequence encodes CASSLRDHEQYF.